This T cell receptor (beta chain) was recovered during a study of T-cell memory formation after mild COVID-19. Whole-study context: Clusters of TCRs were largely donor specific. Study results and caveats: Confirmation was lacking for SARS-CoV-2 specificity of second-wave clones that peaked on day 37. Later expanders leaned CD4+, whereas clones that contracted between day 15 and 85 were balanced CD4/CD8.

Worth noting for this clonotype: The target antigen is unknown.

Trimming removed 4 bases from V and 0 bases from J, with 7 bases in between. Germline-derived CDR1 and CDR2 are LGHNA and YSLEER. The CDR3 contains 14 residues. TCRdb re-analysed the 5' RACE reads in MiXCR, keeping a single row per CDR3 protein. In the table there are just over 300,000 distinct CDR3 sequences, approximately 20% of which are singletons. The source is a man aged 18 to 29 who had mild COVID-19 (a few samples of this study predate the infection). Cell type and time point are not known. The V call is TRBV4-3, the J call TRBJ1-5; D is uncertain. Source material: PBMCs or a T cell subset sorted from them (not recorded which). The CDR3 DNA is TGCGCCAGCAGCCCTAACCCTAGCAATCAGCCCCAGCATTTT. Translating gives CASSPNPSNQPQHF.